The clone carrying this T cell receptor beta chain occurred a few times. No antigen is known for it. This entry comes from a study of human T cells and chemical hapten exposure. The study's findings and limits: After DPC sensitization, TCRs above 1 in 1000 frequency showed no change.

MiXCR, run by TCRdb on the RACE reads, gives a single entry per CDR3 protein. Of roughly 130,000 distinct CDR3 sequences in the sample, approximately 10% were seen once. The time point was: healthy volunteer bleed at 2 weeks. RNA extraction used unfractionated whole blood as the source of total RNA. The CDR3 has 13 residues. The germline gives CDR1 DFQATT, CDR2 SNEGSKA (reference sequence). V dropped 3 bases and J dropped 7 bases, with 13 bases sitting between them. This clonotype was obtained from a male donor in good health. Some clones in this sample may be carry-over from other donors' samples. The sequenced material came from whole blood. The gene calls are TRBV20-1 and TRBJ1-5; D is ambiguous. The CDR3 region is CSASRVAGQPQHF. CDR3 sequence (DNA): TGCAGTGCTAGTAGGGTGGCGGGGCAGCCCCAGCATTTT.